This T cell receptor (beta chain) was recorded in a study of a mutant IDH1 vaccine in newly diagnosed glioma. Across the study: Males made up about 62% and females about 40% of treated patients, whose mean age was approximately 44 years. Patients arrived already treated with radiotherapy, temozolomide, or both, most having had both. Study-wide points: Detectable vaccine-induced immune responses arose in more than 85% of patients. It seemed that pseudoprogression was not linked to changes in the top peripheral T cell clonotypes.

Details on this clone: The antigen is unknown.

Between the trimmed V and J ends, which lost 2 bases and 0 bases, there was a span of 14 bases. CDR3 length: 16 amino acids. Germline CDR1 MNHNY, CDR2 SVGAGI (reference sequence). Libraries were prepared by immunoSEQ multiplex PCR; TCRdb keeps only in-frame clonotypes and omits some of them. The sample lists roughly 60,000 clones, roughly 85% occurring once. As to time point: week 23, last vaccination. The study gave 300 ug of mutant IDH1 20-mer peptide per vaccine dose, with topical imiquimod. This material consisted of PBMCs, taken from a glioma patient whose treatment included an IDH1 peptide vaccine. The receptor was isolated from a man aged 25 to 40 with glioma. The chain has TRBV6-6 and TRBJ2-7; D tentatively fits TRBD1 or TRBD2 (5 bases each). CDR3 sequence reads: CASSYKSGASSYEQYF. The CDR3 nucleotides read TGTGCCAGCAGTTACAAATCCGGGGCTAGCTCCTACGAGCAGTACTTC.